A single sample is the source of the 15 T cell receptor beta chains below, sequenced in a study of blood T cell repertoires in COVID-19. Clones were read by immunoSEQ multiplex PCR, and TCRdb kept only the in-frame ones, dropping some. The sample holds approximately 60,000 clones; approximately 80% are singletons and the top ten take roughly half. Sequencing was carried out using peripheral blood. The source is a woman older than 75 with acute or convalescent COVID-19.

This clone was seen a few times. V and J are TRBV5-4 and TRBJ2-1, with D possibly TRBD2 on 5 matching bases. Trimming left V 3 bases short and J 6 bases short, with 10 bases between. Germline CDR1 SGHNT, CDR2 YYREEE (reference sequence). CDR3 length: 13 residues. CDR3 nucleotides: TGTGCCAGCAGCTCCACTAGGGTCAATGAGCAGTTCTTC. It codes for CASSSTRVNEQFF.

This chain joins TRBV27 and TRBJ2-4; no reliable D call. CDR1 is MNHEY, CDR2 SMNVEV, per germline (reference sequence). V was shortened by 4 bases and J by 0 bases, with 4 bases between the two germline ends. The CDR3 is 13 amino acids. The CDR3 nucleotides read TGTGCCAGCAGTTCTCTAGCCAAAAACATTCAGTACTTC. This translates into CASSSLAKNIQYF.

V usage is TRBV9 and J usage is TRBJ2-2, with TRBD2 matching 9 bases. Germline trimming cut 0 bases from V and 4 bases from J; bases unmatched to any gene: 10. CDR1 SGDLS and CDR2 YYNGEE come from the germline V gene. The CDR3 consists of 18 residues. CDR3 in amino acids: CASSVVPAGGSSTGELFF. The CDR3 coding sequence is TGTGCCAGCAGCGTAGTACCAGCGGGAGGATCGAGCACCGGGGAGCTGTTTTTT.

The chain couples TRBV10-1 to TRBJ2-3; TRBD1 matches at 9 bases. V trimming: 3 bases; J trimming: 1 base; junction bases outside the gene matches: 2. Germline assignment: CDR1 WNHNN and CDR2 SYGVQD (reference sequence). The CDR3 sequence is 15 residues long. In DNA form, the CDR3 reads TGCGCCAGCAGTGATCGACAGGGGGGCACAGATACGCAGTATTTT. Its protein product is CASSDRQGGTDTQYF.

This chain connects TRBV28 to TRBJ1-2, with 8 bases matching TRBD1. The CDR3 covers 15 residues. Trimming cost V 3 bases and J 4 bases; bases outside gene matches: 7. Germline V lookup: CDR1 MDHEN, CDR2 SYDVKM. The CDR3 DNA reads as TGTGCCAGCAGTTTTCTCGGCGGACAGGGCTATGGCTACACCTTC. It translates to CASSFLGGQGYGYTF.

There are a few counts of this clone. This chain uses TRBV7-2 with TRBJ2-6, with 7 bases identical to TRBD2. Germline trimming cut 6 bases from V and 13 bases from J; bases unmatched to any gene: 9. Germline V gene data show CDR1 as SGHTA and CDR2 as FQGNSA. This CDR3 is 13 amino acids long. The CDR3 sequence is CASSQGEGRVLTF. CDR3 DNA sequence: TGTGCCAGCAGTCAAGGGGAGGGAAGGGTCCTGACTTTC.

The chain couples TRBV27 to TRBJ2-2, with 7 bases that match TRBD1. V was clipped by 10 bases and J by 1 base; unmatched bases: 12. This CDR3 has 16 amino acids. The germline gives CDR1 MNHEY, CDR2 SMNVEV (reference sequence). CDR3 protein: CATGTGVSRNTGELFF. CDR3 DNA sequence: TGTGCCACCGGAACAGGGGTTAGTCGGAACACCGGGGAGCTGTTTTTT.

The V and J genes are TRBV7-3 and TRBJ2-3, with a possible D match to TRBD1 (6 bases). Germline V lookup: CDR1 SGHTA, CDR2 FQGTGA. Between the trimmed V and J ends, which lost 6 bases and 2 bases, there was a span of 12 bases. The length of the CDR3 is 14 residues. The CDR3 bases are TGTGCCAGCAGTTCAGGACAGCCCACAGATACGCAGTATTTT. It translates to CASSSGQPTDTQYF.

The chain recombines TRBV7-9 with TRBJ1-4; a possible D gene is TRBD1 (5 bases). Germline V gene lookup returns CDR1 SEHNR and CDR2 FQNEAQ (reference sequence). V lost 0 bases and J lost 7, with 6 bases in between. The CDR3 extends over 13 amino acids. CDR3 sequence (DNA): TGTGCCAGCAGCTTAGCCCAGGGTGAAAAACTGTTTTTT. This encodes CASSLAQGEKLFF.

CDR3 coding DNA: TGTGCCTGGAGTGTCCGGCGGGAGGGCCGTCAAGAGACCCAGTACTTC. This gives the protein CAWSVRREGRQETQYF. The chain uses TRBV30 and TRBJ2-5; 9 bases agree with TRBD2. Germline V CDR1 and CDR2: GTSNPN, SVGIG (reference sequence). V shed 0 bases, J shed 2 bases, and the junction held 7 bases outside the gene matches. There are 16 residues in the CDR3.

The chain recombines TRBV30 with TRBJ2-2; 8 bases line up with TRBD1. The germline gives CDR1 GTSNPN, CDR2 SVGIG (reference sequence). Trimming took 2 bases from V and 1 from J; bases not matched to a gene: 6. The CDR3 has 16 residues. CDR3 DNA sequence: TGTGCCTGGAGTATCCCCGGGACAGGGAACACCGGGGAGCTGTTTTTT. Translating gives CAWSIPGTGNTGELFF.

The V gene is TRBV5-1, the J gene TRBJ2-7; 8 bases are a match to TRBD2. Germline assignment: CDR1 SGHRS and CDR2 YFSETQ. This CDR3 comprises 16 residues. V dropped 4 bases and J dropped 0; count of bases not matched to a gene: 9. The CDR3 sequence is CASSVGSGAVSYEQYF. Written as DNA, the CDR3 is TGCGCCAGCAGCGTGGGTAGCGGGGCCGTCTCCTACGAGCAGTACTTC.

The chain joins TRBV11-2 to TRBJ2-7; 9 nucleotides align to TRBD1. There are 14 residues in the CDR3. Unmatched junction bases numbered 1, after V lost 1 base and J lost 3 bases. In germline, CDR1 is SGHAT, CDR2 FQNNGV. The CDR3 sequence is CASSLGQGGYEQYF. DNA for the CDR3: TGTGCCAGCAGCTTAGGACAGGGGGGCTACGAGCAGTACTTC.

The chain uses TRBV24-1 and TRBJ2-1, with D tentatively TRBD2 (6 bases). V lost 9 bases and J lost 0, with 11 bases in between. CDR3 size: 14 residues. CDR1 and CDR2 (germline): KGHDR, SFDVKD. CDR3 coding DNA: TGTGCCACCGGTCTAGCGAGCTCCTACAATGAGCAGTTCTTC. It codes for CATGLASSYNEQFF.

This clone was counted between two and nine times. The J gene is TRBJ1-6, the V gene TRBV9; 9 bases are shared with TRBD1. Germline CDR1 reads SGDLS; CDR2 reads YYNGEE. This CDR3 spans 16 amino acids. The V segment lost 0 bases and the J segment 7 bases; nucleotides outside the gene matches: 5. Here the CDR3 reads CASSVGAGTGNSPLHF. Written as DNA, the CDR3 is TGTGCCAGCAGCGTAGGGGCCGGGACAGGGAATTCACCCCTCCACTTT.